Below, 29 T cell receptor beta chains from the same sample are listed, as sequenced in a study of blood T cell repertoires in COVID-19. Clones were read by immunoSEQ multiplex PCR, and TCRdb kept only the in-frame ones, dropping some. The sample has approximately 150,000 clones, around 90% seen once. Specimen: peripheral blood. The source of these receptors is a woman in her forties or fifties with acute or convalescent COVID-19.

This clone showed up just once. The chain is built from TRBV19 and TRBJ2-2; 7 positions agree with TRBD1. The J segment lost 10 bases and the V segment lost 3 bases, leaving 5 bases of the junction unmatched. The CDR3 covers 13 residues. Germline V gene lookup returns CDR1 LNHDA and CDR2 SQIVND (reference sequence). The CDR3 spells CASSMSQGEELFF. The CDR3 bases are TGTGCCAGTAGTATGTCCCAGGGGGAGGAGCTGTTTTTT.

The chain joins TRBV5-6 to TRBJ1-5, with 8 bases that match TRBD1. Germline assignment: CDR1 SGHDT and CDR2 YYEEEE. With 0 bases clipped from V and 7 bases from J, the junction kept 3 bases outside the gene matches. This CDR3 has 14 amino acids. This CDR3 is CASSLGTGGQPQHF. The CDR3 DNA is TGTGCCAGCAGCTTGGGAACAGGGGGACAGCCCCAGCATTTT.

The chain couples TRBV2 to TRBJ2-7, with TRBD1 matching over 12 bases. After removal of 6 bases from V and 6 bases from J, the junction contained 6 bases not matched to a gene. This CDR3 is 14 amino acids long. Germline values: CDR1 SNHLY, CDR2 FYNNEI. The CDR3 here is CASRPGTGGSEQYF. CDR3 bases: TGTGCCAGCAGACCCGGGACAGGGGGCAGCGAGCAGTACTTC.

The genes are TRBV7-9 and TRBJ1-5; weak D call: TRBD1 (6 bases). The CDR3 contains 16 residues. Germline CDR1 and CDR2: SEHNR and FQNEAQ (reference sequence). The V and J ends lost 1 base and 0 bases respectively, with 10 bases between them. The CDR3 nucleotides read TGTGCCAGCAGCTTAGGGACAGTCTATAGCAATCAGCCCCAGCATTTT. Residues: CASSLGTVYSNQPQHF.

The genes are TRBV19 and TRBJ2-1; perhaps TRBD1 as D (5 bases). V lost 5 bases, J lost 7 bases, and 6 bases lay in between. Germline V gives CDR1 LNHDA, CDR2 SQIVND (reference sequence). The CDR3 has 11 residues. For the CDR3, the DNA is TGTGCCAGTAGTGGGGCAAATGAGCAGTTCTTC. This translates into CASSGANEQFF.

The chain uses TRBV6-6 and TRBJ1-1; 9 bases are a match to TRBD1. V lost 4 bases and J lost 4; bases outside the gene matches: 7. Germline V gene data show CDR1 as MNHNY and CDR2 as SVGAGI (reference sequence). The CDR3 runs 15 residues. The CDR3 DNA reads as TGTGCCAGCAGTTTCACCGGGACAGGGCGCACTGAAGCTTTCTTT. It specifies CASSFTGTGRTEAFF.

The chain employs TRBV4-2 and TRBJ1-6; D remains unclear. V lost 4 bases and J 9 bases, leaving 22 bases between the germline ends. This CDR3 comprises 17 residues. CDR1 is LGHNA, CDR2 YNFKEQ, per germline. CDR3 loop: CASSRDPGLRRGSPLHF. For the CDR3, the DNA is TGTGCCAGCAGCCGCGACCCTGGACTGCGCCGGGGTTCACCCCTCCACTTT.

This clone was recorded a few times. This chain links TRBV5-1 with TRBJ1-3, with 7 bases aligning to TRBD1. The CDR3 is 13 amino acids. Trimming removed 5 bases from V and 4 bases from J; junction bases left unmatched: 3. Germline CDR1 and CDR2: SGHRS and YFSETQ. DNA of the CDR3: TGCGCCAGCAGGACAGGGCTAGGAAACACCATATATTTT. Amino acid sequence: CASRTGLGNTIYF.

This chain connects TRBV10-3 to TRBJ1-2; TRBD1 matches 9 bases. In germline, CDR1 is ENHRY, CDR2 SYGVKD. The junction had 10 bases not matched to a gene; V was cut back by 5 bases and J by 6 bases. CDR3 length: 15 residues. The CDR3, as DNA: TGTGCCATCAGTAGCCCGGGACAGGGTATCGATGGCTACACCTTC. The encoded protein is CAISSPGQGIDGYTF.

The chain couples TRBV29-1 to TRBJ1-2; possible D gene TRBD1, 6 bases. In germline, CDR1 is SQVTM, CDR2 ANQGSEA. CDR3 length: 16 amino acids. Trimming cost V 4 bases and J 4 bases, with 22 bases left between them. The DNA for the CDR3 is TGCAGCGTTGGCCCGCCAGGGGCTATCCTTTCCTATGGCTACACCTTC. Amino acids: CSVGPPGAILSYGYTF.

This clone was seen more than once but under ten times. The chain recombines TRBV6-5 with TRBJ2-7; weak D call: TRBD1 (6 bases). The CDR3 is made up of 14 amino acids. Deletions cut 6 bases from V and 6 bases from J, with 18 bases between. Per germline, CDR1 MNHEY and CDR2 SVGAGI. CDR3 in amino acids: CASRTWGRGGEQYF. Written as DNA, the CDR3 is TGTGCCAGCAGGACCTGGGGCAGGGGCGGCGAGCAGTACTTC.

V is TRBV7-3 and J is TRBJ2-7, with D possibly being TRBD1 (6 bases). V shed 8 bases and J shed 3 bases, with 8 bases lying between them. The CDR3 has 11 residues. Looked up from germline, CDR1 is SGHTA and CDR2 is FQGTGA. The CDR3 DNA sequence: TGTGCCAGCGGACAGTACTACGAGCAGTACTTC. This sequence encodes CASGQYYEQYF.

V is TRBV4-2 and J is TRBJ2-1; the match to TRBD2 covers 14 bases. The junction had 3 bases not matched to a gene; V was cut back by 8 bases and J by 6 bases. The CDR3 is 14 amino acids. Germline V lookup: CDR1 LGHNA, CDR2 YNFKEQ. CDR3 in DNA: TGTGCCAGCTCGACTAGCGGGAGGGCCAATGAGCAGTTCTTC. Amino acid sequence: CASSTSGRANEQFF.

This rearrangement joins TRBV5-1 to TRBJ1-1; possible D gene TRBD1, 5 bases. In germline, CDR1 is SGHRS, CDR2 YFSETQ. The CDR3 is 18 amino acids. Trimming removed 1 base at V and 0 bases at J, with 19 bases between. The CDR3 DNA reads as TGCGCCAGCAGCTTGTTTGGTCCGTATGCAGGGTTGAACACTGAAGCTTTCTTT. This codes for CASSLFGPYAGLNTEAFF.

The chain recombines TRBV3-1 (or the pseudogene TRBV3-2) with TRBJ1-1; 7 bases align to TRBD1. Germline loops: CDR1 LGHDT, CDR2 YNNKEL (reference sequence). The CDR3 extends over 14 amino acids. The trim removed 4 bases at V and 0 bases at J, leaving 2 bases unmatched. The CDR3, as DNA: TGTGCCAGCAGCCTGACAGGGTTGAACACTGAAGCTTTCTTT. It yields the protein CASSLTGLNTEAFF.

The chain is built from TRBV11-2 and TRBJ2-1; TRBD2 agrees at 9 bases. CDR3 size: 17 residues. Germline trimming cut 5 bases from V and 2 bases from J; bases unmatched to any gene: 10. The germline CDR1 and CDR2 sequences are SGHAT and FQNNGV. CDR3 DNA: TGTGCCAGCAGCCCTCTCTTGCGGGGGGGCCCCTACAATGAGCAGTTCTTC. Translation: CASSPLLRGGPYNEQFF.

In DNA form, the CDR3 reads TGTGCCAGCAGTCGGACAGGGGACAACTATGGCTACACCTTC. This sequence encodes CASSRTGDNYGYTF. This rearrangement joins TRBV6-4 to TRBJ1-2, with 9 nucleotides matching TRBD1. There are 14 residues in the CDR3. V lost 5 bases and J lost 2; bases outside the gene matches: 3. Germline V gene data show CDR1 as MRHNA and CDR2 as SNTAGT.

In this sample, this clone turned up once. This sequence joins TRBV29-1 and TRBJ1-2; 8 bases map to TRBD1. After removal of 4 bases from V and 6 bases from J, the junction contained 4 bases not matched to a gene. Germline V CDR1 and CDR2: SQVTM, ANQGSEA. This CDR3 contains 12 residues. CDR3 amino acids: CSVVDRADGYTF. Here the CDR3 DNA reads TGCAGCGTTGTGGACAGGGCGGATGGCTACACCTTC.

The gene calls are TRBV6-5 and TRBJ2-1; TRBD1 agrees at 12 bases. This CDR3 has 15 residues. Germline values: CDR1 MNHEY, CDR2 SVGAGI. J gave up 6 bases and V 6 bases, and 6 bases lay outside the gene matches. This CDR3 is CASSSGQGAPNEQFF. CDR3 DNA: TGTGCCAGCAGCTCGGGACAGGGGGCGCCCAATGAGCAGTTCTTC.

This chain connects TRBV5-1 to TRBJ2-7; 7 bases are shared with TRBD1. The CDR3 runs 15 residues. The V segment lost 1 base and the J segment 5 bases; nucleotides outside the gene matches: 9. Germline CDR1 and CDR2: SGHRS and YFSETQ. CDR3 DNA: TGCGCCAGCAGCTTGACCCCGGGACAGTACGACGAGCAGTACTTC. Amino acid sequence: CASSLTPGQYDEQYF.

The chain links TRBV18 to TRBJ2-2, with D tentatively TRBD1 (6 bases). Deletions cut 2 bases from V and 1 base from J, with 11 bases between. In germline, CDR1 is KGHSH, CDR2 LQKENI. The CDR3 runs 16 residues. In DNA, the CDR3 is TGTGCCAGCTCACCAGAATCGGGACAGAACACCGGGGAGCTGTTTTTT. It codes for CASSPESGQNTGELFF.

V gene TRBV12-3 or TRBV12-4 combines with J gene TRBJ2-7, with D perhaps matching TRBD1 (5 bases). V was trimmed by 2 bases and J by 6 bases, leaving 11 bases between them. The CDR3 has 13 residues. Here the CDR3 reads CASSLFGASEQYF. DNA of the CDR3: TGTGCCAGCAGTTTATTTGGGGCAAGCGAGCAGTACTTC.

The CDR3 here is CASRAGEGYGYTF. The CDR3 DNA sequence: TGTGCCAGCAGAGCAGGGGAGGGCTATGGCTACACCTTC. The chain uses TRBV27 and TRBJ1-2; tentatively, D is TRBD1 (6 bases). This CDR3 spans 13 amino acids. CDR1 and CDR2 from the germline V gene are MNHEY and SMNVEV (reference sequence). The V end lost 6 bases, the J end lost 4 bases, and 12 bases lay between the germline ends.

J is TRBJ2-7 and V is TRBV7-3, with 10 positions matching TRBD1. The CDR3 spans 13 residues. The trim removed 8 bases at V and 5 bases at J, leaving 6 bases unmatched. Germline-derived CDR1 and CDR2 are SGHTA and FQGTGA. The CDR3 DNA is TGTGCCAGCTCCCCCGGGACAGGGGACGAGCAGTACTTC. It is translated as CASSPGTGDEQYF.

The chain joins TRBV7-8 to TRBJ2-3, with 15 bases lining up with TRBD2. The V and J ends lost 1 base and 7 bases, in that order; junction bases with no gene match: 9. The germline V gene encodes CDR1 SGHVS and CDR2 FQNEAQ. The CDR3 is 18 residues long. CDR3 bases: TGTGCCAGCAGCTTAGGGGCCCGGACTAGCGGGGGGGCGAATACGCAGTATTTT. Protein: CASSLGARTSGGANTQYF.

This chain connects TRBV2 to TRBJ1-2; weak D call: TRBD1 (5 bases). The CDR3 is made up of 13 amino acids. Germline CDR1 is SNHLY and CDR2 is FYNNEI. Trimming shortened V by 6 bases and J by 1 base, and 9 bases separated the two germline ends. The CDR3 region has the DNA TGTGCCAGCAGGGGGACTTATAACTATGGCTACACCTTC. Translating it yields CASRGTYNYGYTF.

This chain uses TRBV6-1 with TRBJ2-2; 7 bases are shared with TRBD1. Trimming removed 2 bases from V and 2 bases from J; junction bases left unmatched: 5. The CDR3 is made up of 16 amino acids. CDR1 MNHNS and CDR2 SASEGT come from the germline V gene. The DNA of the CDR3 is TGTGCCAGCAGTGAACTAGGGACAGTAAACACCGGGGAGCTGTTTTTT. As protein: CASSELGTVNTGELFF.

The V gene is TRBV27, the J gene TRBJ2-1, with a weak D call TRBD1 (6 bases). This CDR3 has 19 residues. Germline CDR1 and CDR2: MNHEY and SMNVEV (reference sequence). V was shortened by 0 bases and J by 2 bases, with 20 bases between the two germline ends. CDR3 DNA: TGTGCCAGCAGTTTATCTCTGGGGCAGGGGAGAGGGCCCTACAATGAGCAGTTCTTC. Its translation is CASSLSLGQGRGPYNEQFF.

V and J are TRBV4-1 and TRBJ1-3; tentatively, D is TRBD1 (5 bases). Trimming stripped 0 bases from V and 4 bases from J, with 13 bases between. This CDR3 has 16 residues. The germline V gene encodes CDR1 MGHRA and CDR2 YSYEKL. CDR3 region: CASSQEATAGGNTIYF. In DNA, the CDR3 is TGCGCCAGCAGCCAAGAGGCGACAGCCGGGGGAAACACCATATATTTT.